This T cell receptor beta chain was identified in a study of regulatory T cells in long-lasting Graves disease. Note on this clonotype: Its antigen is not identified.

Germline V lookup: CDR1 MDHEN, CDR2 SYDVKM. Trimming removed 3 bases at V and 4 bases at J, with 13 bases between. This CDR3 is built from 14 residues. Overall study results and limits: It was possible that the small sample size reduced accuracy. Whereas about 870 public clonotypes were shared by new patients, persistent patients shared more, at a few thousand. TRBV28, TRBJ1-2 and TRBJ2-5 were segments that persistent disease favored.

HTBI primers from iRepertoire and Arm-PCR of CDR3 regions yielded the TCR beta libraries. A single record per CDR3 protein comes from TCRdb applying MiXCR to the multiplex PCR reads. The sample lists about 470,000 distinct CDR3 sequences; about 22% were seen once. Documented time point: persistent/refractory GD, antithyroid drugs over 5 years with positive TRAb. Following extraction of RNA from PBMCs, that RNA was used to make the TCR library. This TCR was recovered from a female donor with Graves disease. The rearrangement uses TRBV28 and TRBJ2-7, with D possibly TRBD1 on 7 matching bases. This material consisted of peripheral blood mononuclear cells (PBMCs), taken when the disease was refractory, from a patient treated with antithyroid drugs. In nucleotides, the CDR3 is TGTGCCAGCAGTTTTGGCAGGGGGGTTTACGAGCAGTACTTC. This gives the protein CASSFGRGVYEQYF.